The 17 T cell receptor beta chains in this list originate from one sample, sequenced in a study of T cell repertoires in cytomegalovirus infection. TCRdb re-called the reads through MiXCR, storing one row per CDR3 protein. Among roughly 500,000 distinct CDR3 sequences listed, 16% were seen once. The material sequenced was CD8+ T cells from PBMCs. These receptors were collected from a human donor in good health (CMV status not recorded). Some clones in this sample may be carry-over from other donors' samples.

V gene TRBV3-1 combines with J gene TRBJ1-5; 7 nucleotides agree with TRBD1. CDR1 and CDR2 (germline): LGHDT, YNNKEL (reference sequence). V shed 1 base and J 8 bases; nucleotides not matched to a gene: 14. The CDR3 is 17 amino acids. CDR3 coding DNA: TGTGCCAGCAGCCAAGGAAGTAGTGCCAGGGGGTGGGAGCCCCAGCATTTT. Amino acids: CASSQGSSARGWEPQHF.

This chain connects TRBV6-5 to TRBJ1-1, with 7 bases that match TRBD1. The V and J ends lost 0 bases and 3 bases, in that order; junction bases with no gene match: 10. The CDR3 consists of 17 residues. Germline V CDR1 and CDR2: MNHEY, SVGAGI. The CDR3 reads CASSYSARGSGDTEAFF. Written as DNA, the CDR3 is TGTGCCAGCAGTTACTCGGCCAGGGGGAGTGGGGACACTGAAGCTTTCTTT.

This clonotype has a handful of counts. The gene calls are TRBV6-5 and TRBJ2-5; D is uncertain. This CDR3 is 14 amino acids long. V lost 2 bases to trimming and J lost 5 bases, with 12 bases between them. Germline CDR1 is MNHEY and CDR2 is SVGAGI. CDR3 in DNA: TGTGCCAGCAGTTACGAGTTTTATCCCGAGACCCAGTACTTC. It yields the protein CASSYEFYPETQYF.

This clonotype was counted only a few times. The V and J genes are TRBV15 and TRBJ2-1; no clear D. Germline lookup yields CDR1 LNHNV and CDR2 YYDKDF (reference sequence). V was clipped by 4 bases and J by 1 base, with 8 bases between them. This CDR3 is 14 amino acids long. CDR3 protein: CATSTLGSYNEQFF. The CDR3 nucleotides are TGTGCCACCAGCACCCTGGGGTCCTACAATGAGCAGTTCTTC.

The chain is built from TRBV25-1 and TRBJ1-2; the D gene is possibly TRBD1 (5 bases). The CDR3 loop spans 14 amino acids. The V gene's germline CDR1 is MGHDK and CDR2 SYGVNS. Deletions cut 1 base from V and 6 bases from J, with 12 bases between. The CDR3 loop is CASSEWRGADGYTF. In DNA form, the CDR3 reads TGTGCCAGCAGTGAATGGAGGGGCGCGGATGGCTACACCTTC.

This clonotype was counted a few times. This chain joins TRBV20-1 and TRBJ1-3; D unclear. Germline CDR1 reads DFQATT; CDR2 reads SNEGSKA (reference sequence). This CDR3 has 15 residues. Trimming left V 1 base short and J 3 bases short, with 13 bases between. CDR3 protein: CSARGPPTVGNTIYF. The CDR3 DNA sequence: TGCAGTGCTAGAGGTCCGCCGACCGTTGGAAACACCATATATTTT.

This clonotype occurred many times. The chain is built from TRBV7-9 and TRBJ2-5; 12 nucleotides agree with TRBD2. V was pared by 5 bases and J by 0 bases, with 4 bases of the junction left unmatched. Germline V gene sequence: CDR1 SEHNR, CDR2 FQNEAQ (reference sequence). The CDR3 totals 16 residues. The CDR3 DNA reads TGTGCCAGCAGCGAGACTAGCGGGGGACACCAAGAGACCCAGTACTTC. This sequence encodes CASSETSGGHQETQYF.

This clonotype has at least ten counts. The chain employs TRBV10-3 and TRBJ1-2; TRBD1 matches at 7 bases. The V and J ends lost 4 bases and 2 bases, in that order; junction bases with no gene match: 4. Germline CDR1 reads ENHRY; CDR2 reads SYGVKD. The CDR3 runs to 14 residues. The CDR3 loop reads CAISGQGTNYGYTF. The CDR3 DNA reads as TGTGCCATCAGTGGACAGGGTACGAACTATGGCTACACCTTC.

CDR3 nucleotide sequence: TGCAGCGTTTGGGACACCAGGAACACTGAAGCTTTCTTT. It codes for CSVWDTRNTEAFF. V is TRBV29-1 and J is TRBJ1-1; D may be TRBD1 (6 bases). Germline V gene sequence: CDR1 SQVTM, CDR2 ANQGSEA. V lost 5 bases to trimming and J lost 1 base, with 11 bases between them. This CDR3 region has 13 residues.

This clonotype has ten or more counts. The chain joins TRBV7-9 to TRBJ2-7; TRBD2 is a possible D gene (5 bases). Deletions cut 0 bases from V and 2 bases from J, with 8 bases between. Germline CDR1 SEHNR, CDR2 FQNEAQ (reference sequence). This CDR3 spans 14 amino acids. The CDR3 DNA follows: TGTGCCAGCAGCTTAGCGCGGGCAGCCTACGAGCAGTACTTC. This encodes CASSLARAAYEQYF.

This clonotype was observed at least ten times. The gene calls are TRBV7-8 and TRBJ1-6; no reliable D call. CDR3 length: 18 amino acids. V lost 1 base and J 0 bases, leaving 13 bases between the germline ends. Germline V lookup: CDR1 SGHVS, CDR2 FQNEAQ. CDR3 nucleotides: TGTGCCAGCAGCTTAGATACAGTCTTGAGCTCCTATAATTCACCCCTCCACTTT. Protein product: CASSLDTVLSSYNSPLHF.

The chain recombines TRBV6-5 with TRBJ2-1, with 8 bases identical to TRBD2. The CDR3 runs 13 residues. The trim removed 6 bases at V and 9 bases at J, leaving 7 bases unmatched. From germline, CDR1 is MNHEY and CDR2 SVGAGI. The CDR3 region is CASRSSGIGEQFF. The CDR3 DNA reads TGTGCCAGCAGGAGTAGCGGGATAGGTGAGCAGTTCTTC.

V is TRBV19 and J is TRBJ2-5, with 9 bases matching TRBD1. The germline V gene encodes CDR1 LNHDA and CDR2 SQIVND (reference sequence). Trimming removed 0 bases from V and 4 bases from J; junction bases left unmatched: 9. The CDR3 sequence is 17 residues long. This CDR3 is CASSIESLDRGGETQYF. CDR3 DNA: TGTGCCAGTAGTATAGAGAGCTTGGACAGGGGCGGAGAGACCCAGTACTTC.

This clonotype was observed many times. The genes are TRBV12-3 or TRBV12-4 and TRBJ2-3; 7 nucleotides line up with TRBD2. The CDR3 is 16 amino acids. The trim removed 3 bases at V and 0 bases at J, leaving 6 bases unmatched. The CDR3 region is CASSLGRGGSTDTQYF. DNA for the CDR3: TGTGCCAGCAGTTTGGGGAGGGGAGGGAGCACAGATACGCAGTATTTT.

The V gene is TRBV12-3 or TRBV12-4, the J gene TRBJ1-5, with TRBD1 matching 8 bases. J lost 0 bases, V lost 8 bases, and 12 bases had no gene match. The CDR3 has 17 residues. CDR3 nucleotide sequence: TGTGCCAGCTCCGCCCCCAAAGGGACAGGTAGCAATCAGCCCCAGCATTTT. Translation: CASSAPKGTGSNQPQHF.

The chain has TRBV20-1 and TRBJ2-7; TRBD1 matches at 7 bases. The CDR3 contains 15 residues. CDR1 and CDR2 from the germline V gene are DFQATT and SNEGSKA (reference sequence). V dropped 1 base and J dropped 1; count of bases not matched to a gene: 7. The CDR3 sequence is CSARVVTGESYEQYF. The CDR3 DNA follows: TGCAGTGCTAGAGTTGTTACAGGGGAATCCTACGAGCAGTACTTC.

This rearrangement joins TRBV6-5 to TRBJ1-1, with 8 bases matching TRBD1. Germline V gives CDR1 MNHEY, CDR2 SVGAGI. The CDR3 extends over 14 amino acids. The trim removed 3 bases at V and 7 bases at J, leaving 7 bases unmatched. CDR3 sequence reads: CASSYNTGGIEAFF. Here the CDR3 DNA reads TGTGCCAGCAGTTATAATACAGGGGGGATTGAAGCTTTCTTT.